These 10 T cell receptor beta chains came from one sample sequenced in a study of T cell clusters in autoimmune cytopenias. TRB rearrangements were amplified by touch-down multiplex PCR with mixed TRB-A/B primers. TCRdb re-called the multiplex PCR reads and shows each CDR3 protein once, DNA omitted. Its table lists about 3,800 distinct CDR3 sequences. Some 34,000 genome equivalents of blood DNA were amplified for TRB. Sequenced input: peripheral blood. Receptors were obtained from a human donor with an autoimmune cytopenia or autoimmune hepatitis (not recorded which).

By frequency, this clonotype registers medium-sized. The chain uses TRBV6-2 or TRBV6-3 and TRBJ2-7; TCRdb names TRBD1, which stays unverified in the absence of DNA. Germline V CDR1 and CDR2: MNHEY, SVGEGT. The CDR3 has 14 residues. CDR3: CASNPGQATYEQYF.

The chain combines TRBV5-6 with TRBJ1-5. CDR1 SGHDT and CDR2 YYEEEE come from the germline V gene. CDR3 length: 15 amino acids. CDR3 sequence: CASSLTSTFNQPQHF.

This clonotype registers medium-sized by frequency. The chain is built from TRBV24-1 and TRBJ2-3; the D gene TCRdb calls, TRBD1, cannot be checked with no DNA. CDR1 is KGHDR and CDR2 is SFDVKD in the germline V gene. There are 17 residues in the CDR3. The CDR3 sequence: CATSDFYGTGSTDTQYF.

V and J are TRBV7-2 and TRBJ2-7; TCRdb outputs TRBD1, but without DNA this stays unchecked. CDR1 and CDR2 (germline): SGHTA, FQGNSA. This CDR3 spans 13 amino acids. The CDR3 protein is CASSLGQDYEQYF.

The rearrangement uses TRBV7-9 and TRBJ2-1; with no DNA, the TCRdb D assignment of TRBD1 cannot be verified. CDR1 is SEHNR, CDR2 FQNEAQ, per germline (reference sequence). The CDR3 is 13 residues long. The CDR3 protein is CASSFDRGNEQFF. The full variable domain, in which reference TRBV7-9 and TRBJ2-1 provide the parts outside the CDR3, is DTGVSQNPRHKITKRGQNVTFRCDPISEHNRLYWYRQTLGQGPEFLTYFQNEAQLEKSRLLSDRFSAERPKGSFSTLEIQRTEQGDSAMYLCASSFDRGNEQFFGPGTRLTVL.

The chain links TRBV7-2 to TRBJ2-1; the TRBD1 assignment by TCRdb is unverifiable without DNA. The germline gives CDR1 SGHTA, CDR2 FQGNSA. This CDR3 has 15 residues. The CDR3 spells CASSPLGQSYNEQFF.

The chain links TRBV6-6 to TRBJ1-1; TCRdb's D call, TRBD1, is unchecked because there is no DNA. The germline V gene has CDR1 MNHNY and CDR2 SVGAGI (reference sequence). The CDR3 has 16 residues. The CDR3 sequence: CASSYRQGSMNTEAFF.

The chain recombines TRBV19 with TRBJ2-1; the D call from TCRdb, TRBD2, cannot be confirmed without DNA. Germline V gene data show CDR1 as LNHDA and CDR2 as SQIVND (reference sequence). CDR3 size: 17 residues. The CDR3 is CASSILTSGTISGEQFF.

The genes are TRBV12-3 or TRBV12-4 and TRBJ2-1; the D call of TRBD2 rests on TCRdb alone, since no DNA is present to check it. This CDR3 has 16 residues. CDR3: CASSNRGTSGSNEQFF.

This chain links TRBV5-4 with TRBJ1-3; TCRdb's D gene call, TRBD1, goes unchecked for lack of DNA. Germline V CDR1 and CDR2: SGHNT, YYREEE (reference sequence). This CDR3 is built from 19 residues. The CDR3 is CASSLALLPFTGEGNTIYF.